Shown below are 16 T cell receptor beta chains from a single sample sequenced in a study of glioma-infiltrating T cells. Using RNA template, CDR3s of TCR alpha and beta were amplified with iRepertoire arm-PCR. From the multiplex PCR reads, TCRdb called clonotypes with MiXCR, one entry per CDR3 protein. Among around 190,000 distinct CDR3 sequences listed, over 30% were seen once. The sequencing input was glioma tissue, nonneoplastic brain tissue, or PBMCs (not recorded which). The receptors shown here come from a human donor with low-grade glioma or glioblastoma, undergoing nonglioma brain surgery, or in good health (not recorded which).

The chain links TRBV12-3 or TRBV12-4 to TRBJ1-3; D is ambiguous. V lost 5 bases, J lost 0 bases, and 11 bases lay in between. CDR3 length equals 15 residues. The CDR3 loop reads CASSLDGYSGNTIYF. The DNA of the CDR3 is TGTGCCAGCAGTCTCGACGGTTACTCTGGAAACACCATATATTTT.

This rearrangement joins TRBV6-2 or TRBV6-3 to TRBJ2-3; TRBD1 matches at 9 bases. Losses at the gene ends were 6 bases for V and 5 bases for J; bases not matched to a gene: 9. The CDR3 consists of 15 residues. In germline, CDR1 is MNHEY, CDR2 SVGEGT. The CDR3 nucleotides read TGTGCCAGCAGATCCCTGGACAGGGGCTTAGATACGCAGTATTTT. Its translation: CASRSLDRGLDTQYF.

This clonotype was seen a handful of times. The chain recombines TRBV19 with TRBJ2-7, with 7 nucleotides matching TRBD2. The trim removed 5 bases at V and 5 bases at J, leaving 9 bases unmatched. The germline V gene has CDR1 LNHDA and CDR2 SQIVND (reference sequence). There are 14 residues in the CDR3. The CDR3 loop is CASSLAATPHEQYF. The CDR3 DNA follows: TGTGCCAGTAGTCTAGCGGCTACACCCCACGAGCAGTACTTC.

There are many counts of this clonotype. The chain joins TRBV7-2 to TRBJ1-2; D not resolved. This CDR3 has 14 amino acids. Deletions cut 1 base from V and 7 bases from J, with 13 bases between. CDR1 and CDR2 (germline): SGHTA, FQGNSA. This chain's CDR3 is CASSLGIEVFGYTF. The CDR3 nucleotides are TGTGCCAGCAGCTTAGGTATAGAGGTTTTTGGCTACACCTTC.

This clonotype was seen only a few times. V gene TRBV3-1 combines with J gene TRBJ2-7; possible D gene TRBD2, 5 bases. Trimming took off 2 bases at V and 5 bases at J, with 16 bases between the two ends. Germline-derived CDR1 and CDR2 are LGHDT and YNNKEL (reference sequence). The CDR3 spans 15 residues. CDR3 DNA: TGTGCCAGCAGCCAACACTATAGCGATCGGGACGAGCAGTACTTC. As protein: CASSQHYSDRDEQYF.

This chain links TRBV30 with TRBJ1-1, with D possibly TRBD1 on 6 matching bases. The CDR3 contains 14 residues. Trimming stripped 7 bases from V and 4 bases from J, with 19 bases between. CDR1 is GTSNPN and CDR2 is SVGIG in the germline V gene (reference sequence). CDR3 loop: CASERQGIGTEAFF. The CDR3 coding sequence is TGTGCCTCCGAGAGGCAGGGGATCGGCACTGAAGCTTTCTTT.

The sample holds many counts of this clonotype. V usage is TRBV6-1 and J usage is TRBJ2-7; D possibly corresponds to TRBD1 (5 bases). The CDR3 is 12 residues long. V dropped 6 bases and J dropped 1 base, with 7 bases sitting between them. The germline V gene has CDR1 MNHNS and CDR2 SASEGT. CDR3 coding DNA: TGTGCCAGCAGGGGGCCATCCTACGAGCAGTACTTC. Residues: CASRGPSYEQYF.

Of note for this clonotype: A clone one base away is much larger, so this may be a read error. This CDR3 reads CAGSPRGTDTQYF. The CDR3 nucleotides read TGTGCCGGCAGCCCTCGCGGCACAGATACGCAGTATTTT. This rearrangement joins TRBV12-3 or TRBV12-4 to TRBJ2-3; D remains ambiguous. This CDR3 has 13 residues.

With respect to this clonotype: The conserved phenylalanine or tryptophan normally closing the CDR3 is absent here, so this likely arose from a read error. V usage is TRBV27 and J usage is TRBJ1-2, with D unclear. Trimming took 8 bases from V and 6 from J, leaving 19 bases between them. Germline CDR1 and CDR2: MNHEY and SMNVEV (reference sequence). The CDR3 is 14 residues long. CDR3 nucleotides: TGTGCCAGCTCTCCCTGGACGTCGAACCATGGCTACACCGTC. It yields the protein CASSPWTSNHGYTV.

In its sample, this clonotype was seen many times. The rearrangement uses TRBV19 and TRBJ2-1; 11 bases align to TRBD2. The CDR3 consists of 15 residues. In germline, CDR1 is LNHDA, CDR2 SQIVND (reference sequence). The ends lost 5 bases at V and 4 bases at J; junction bases unmatched: 4. In DNA, the CDR3 is TGTGCCAGTAGTCGCGGGACTAGCGGATACAATGAGCAGTTCTTC. Its protein is CASSRGTSGYNEQFF.

As to this clonotype: Given a much more abundant clone one base away, this may be a read error. The chain employs TRBV12-3 or TRBV12-4 and TRBJ1-4, with a possible D match to TRBD1 (6 bases). The length of the CDR3 is 15 residues. Trimming left V 6 bases short and J 8 bases short, with 19 bases between. This CDR3 reads CASRPDRREGEKLFF. In nucleotides, the CDR3 is TGTGCCAGCAGACCCGACAGGCGGGAAGGGGAAAAACTGTTTTTT.

The chain uses TRBV4-1 and TRBJ2-5; TRBD1 is a possible D gene (7 bases). The CDR3 contains 18 residues. The V gene lost 3 bases and the J gene lost 3 bases, with 23 bases spanning the gap. Per the germline V gene, CDR1 is MGHRA and CDR2 is YSYEKL. The CDR3 DNA sequence: TGCGCCAGCAGCCACACGACAGGGAGGCGGCGCACAAAAGAGACCCAGTACTTC. It encodes CASSHTTGRRRTKETQYF.

V gene TRBV24-1 combines with J gene TRBJ2-3; 8 bases are a match to TRBD2. Germline V gene lookup returns CDR1 KGHDR and CDR2 SFDVKD. CDR3 size: 14 residues. J lost 10 bases, V lost 3 bases, and 8 bases had no gene match. This CDR3 is CATSDVAAGDAQYF. CDR3 DNA: TGTGCCACCAGTGATGTGGCAGCGGGGGACGCGCAGTATTTT.

Turning to this clonotype: At one of its ends the junction is not consistent with the germline gene, which may arise from a read error. The V and J genes are TRBV3-1 and TRBJ2-1, with 7 bases identical to TRBD2. CDR1 and CDR2 (germline): LGHDT, YNNKEL (reference sequence). CDR3 length equals 14 residues. Here the CDR3 reads CASSPGLEKNGQSF. As DNA, the CDR3 is TGTGCCAGCAGCCCAGGACTAGAGAAGAATGGGCAGTCCTTC.

Comment on this clonotype: A junction boundary mismatches the germline segment, possibly from a read error. The chain couples TRBV27 to TRBJ1-6; D gene uncertain. The CDR3 extends over 14 amino acids. In germline, CDR1 is MNHEY, CDR2 SMNVEV (reference sequence). CDR3 bases: TGTGCCAGCAGTTTCTTCGGACCAACTACACCCCTCAACTTT. This translates into CASSFFGPTTPLNF.

The CDR3 DNA is TGCGCCAGCAGCTTTACAGGGGGCCCGAACACTGAAGCTTTCTTT. This encodes CASSFTGGPNTEAFF. V and J are TRBV5-1 and TRBJ1-1; TRBD1 matches 9 bases. Losses at the gene ends were 2 bases for V and 1 base for J; bases not matched to a gene: 3. The CDR3 spans 15 residues. Germline-derived CDR1 and CDR2 are SGHRS and YFSETQ.